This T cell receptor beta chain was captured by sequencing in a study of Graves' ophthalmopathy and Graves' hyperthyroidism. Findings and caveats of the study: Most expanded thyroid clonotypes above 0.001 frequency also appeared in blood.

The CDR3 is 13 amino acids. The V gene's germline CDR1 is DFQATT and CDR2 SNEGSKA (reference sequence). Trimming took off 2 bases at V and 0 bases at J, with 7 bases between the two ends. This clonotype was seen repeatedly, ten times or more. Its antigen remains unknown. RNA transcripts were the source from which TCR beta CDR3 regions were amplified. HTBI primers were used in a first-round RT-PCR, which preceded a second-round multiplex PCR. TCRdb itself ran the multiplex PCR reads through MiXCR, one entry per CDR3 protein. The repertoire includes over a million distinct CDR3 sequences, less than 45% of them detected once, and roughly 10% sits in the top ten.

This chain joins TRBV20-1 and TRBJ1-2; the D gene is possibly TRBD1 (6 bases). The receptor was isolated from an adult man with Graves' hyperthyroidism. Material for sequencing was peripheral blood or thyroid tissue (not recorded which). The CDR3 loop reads CSARQGSNYGYTF. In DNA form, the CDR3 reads TGCAGTGCTAGACAGGGGTCTAACTATGGCTACACCTTC.